The 25 T cell receptor beta chains given below trace back to one sample, sequenced in a study of blood T cell repertoires in COVID-19. Sequenced by immunoSEQ multiplex PCR; TCRdb stores in-frame clones only, minus some. The table includes roughly 200,000 clones, more than 70% detected once. Sequences were obtained from peripheral blood. Receptor source: a man aged 40-49 years with active or convalescent COVID-19.

The chain carries TRBV5-6 and TRBJ2-1, with a weak D call TRBD1 (6 bases). V lost 1 base to trimming and J lost 11 bases, with 22 bases between them. The germline V gene has CDR1 SGHDT and CDR2 YYEEEE. The CDR3 has 16 residues. As DNA, the CDR3 is TGTGCCAGCAGCTTGAATTTTCCAGGGGATTTGGGTAAGCAGTTCTTC. This encodes CASSLNFPGDLGKQFF. The full variable domain, its missing parts supplied by reference TRBV5-6 and TRBJ2-1, is DAGVTQSPTHLIKTRGQQVTLRCSPKSGHDTVSWYQQALGQGPQFIFQYYEEEERQRGNFPDRFSGHQFPNYSSELNVNALLLGDSALYLCASSLNFPGDLGKQFFGPGTRLTVL.

This CDR3 reads CASSVLAGKGSTGELFF. The CDR3 DNA follows: TGTGCCAGCAGCGTCCTGGCAGGGAAAGGGTCCACCGGGGAGCTGTTTTTT. This chain connects TRBV11-3 to TRBJ2-2, with TRBD1 as a possible D gene (5 bases). Trimming removed 5 bases at V and 4 bases at J, with 20 bases between. Germline V gives CDR1 SGHNT, CDR2 YENEEA. The CDR3 runs to 17 residues.

The CDR3 DNA sequence: TGTGCCAGCAGCCCCGGCGCGGGACAGGGGTTGTATGGCTACACCTTC. It translates to CASSPGAGQGLYGYTF. The genes are TRBV7-2 and TRBJ1-2; 10 bases line up with TRBD1. Unmatched junction bases numbered 11, after V lost 5 bases and J lost 5 bases. CDR1 is SGHTA, CDR2 FQGNSA, per germline. This CDR3 comprises 16 residues. Looking up the rest from reference TRBV7-2 and TRBJ1-2 gives the full variable domain: GAGVSQSPSNKVTEKGKDVELRCDPISGHTALYWYRQSLGQGLEFLIYFQGNSAPDKSGLPSDRFSAERTGGSVSTLTIQRTQQEDSAVYLCASSPGAGQGLYGYTFGSGTRLTVV.

The J gene is TRBJ1-2, the V gene TRBV14; 7 bases are shared with TRBD1. This CDR3 is built from 12 residues. J was trimmed by 12 bases and V by 2 bases; bases with no gene match: 6. Germline values: CDR1 SGHDN, CDR2 FVKESK. The CDR3 loop is CASSQLKGANTF. Written as DNA, the CDR3 is TGTGCCAGCAGCCAACTTAAGGGGGCAAACACCTTC. Drawing the rest from reference TRBV14 and TRBJ1-2, the complete variable domain is EAGVTQFPSHSVIEKGQTVTLRCDPISGHDNLYWYRRVMGKEIKFLLHFVKESKQDESGMPNNRFLAERTGGTYSTLKVQPAELEDSGVYFCASSQLKGANTFGSGTRLTVV.

The chain links TRBV6-2 or TRBV6-3 to TRBJ2-1, with 10 bases lining up with TRBD2. Germline CDR1 MNHEY, CDR2 SVGEGT. Losses at the gene ends were 4 bases for V and 3 bases for J; bases not matched to a gene: 3. This CDR3 has 15 amino acids. DNA of the CDR3: TGTGCCAGCAGTTTTAGCGGGGGGAGCTACAATGAGCAGTTCTTC. This codes for CASSFSGGSYNEQFF.

This sequence joins TRBV6-5 and TRBJ2-3, with 12 bases aligning to TRBD1. Trimming cost V 6 bases and J 5 bases; bases outside gene matches: 3. The germline V gene encodes CDR1 MNHEY and CDR2 SVGAGI. This CDR3 has 14 amino acids. The CDR3 DNA reads as TGTGCCAGCAGGGGGACAGGGGGCTTAGATACGCAGTATTTT. It specifies CASRGTGGLDTQYF.

The chain is built from TRBV28 and TRBJ2-7; the D gene is possibly TRBD1 (7 bases). V lost 6 bases to trimming and J lost 4 bases, with 13 bases between them. This CDR3 contains 13 residues. Per the germline V gene, CDR1 is MDHEN and CDR2 is SYDVKM. The DNA of the CDR3 is TGTGCCAGCAGCTTCCCAGGGGGGTACGAGCAGTACTTC. Protein: CASSFPGGYEQYF.

The genes are TRBV19 and TRBJ1-1, with D perhaps matching TRBD1 (6 bases). V lost 6 bases and J lost 1, with 15 bases in between. CDR3 length equals 15 residues. CDR1 and CDR2 from the germline V gene are LNHDA and SQIVND (reference sequence). This CDR3 is CASSVGALGNTEAFF. In DNA, the CDR3 is TGTGCCAGTAGCGTGGGGGCCCTGGGGAACACTGAAGCTTTCTTT.

This chain uses TRBV5-4 with TRBJ1-6; D remains ambiguous. The CDR3 sequence is 14 residues long. Germline assignment: CDR1 SGHNT and CDR2 YYREEE (reference sequence). Trimming pared 2 bases from V and 6 bases from J, leaving 9 bases between. CDR3 in amino acids: CASSFTLTNSPLHF. The CDR3 region has the DNA TGTGCCAGCAGCTTTACACTAACTAATTCACCCCTCCACTTT.

This rearrangement joins TRBV27 to TRBJ2-3; TRBD1 matches 7 bases. Germline CDR1 reads MNHEY; CDR2 reads SMNVEV (reference sequence). This CDR3 has 14 residues. Unmatched junction bases numbered 4, after V lost 6 bases and J lost 1 base. CDR3 protein: CASRQGRGTDTQYF. CDR3 bases: TGTGCCAGCAGACAGGGGCGGGGCACAGATACGCAGTATTTT.

The V gene is TRBV6-5, the J gene TRBJ1-2; 11 bases are a match to TRBD1. With 0 bases clipped from V and 6 bases from J, the junction kept 6 bases outside the gene matches. The germline V gene has CDR1 MNHEY and CDR2 SVGAGI. The length of the CDR3 is 16 residues. The CDR3 sequence: CASSYSSGDRGNGYTF. The DNA for the CDR3 is TGTGCCAGCAGTTACTCGAGTGGGGACAGGGGGAATGGCTACACCTTC.

This sequence joins TRBV10-3 and TRBJ1-2; 9 nucleotides line up with TRBD1. This CDR3 comprises 13 residues. CDR1 is ENHRY and CDR2 is SYGVKD in the germline V gene. Germline trimming cut 11 bases from V and 1 base from J; bases unmatched to any gene: 5. CDR3 region: CASRDRDNYGYTF. CDR3 DNA: TGTGCCTCCCGGGACAGGGATAACTATGGCTACACCTTC.

V gene TRBV21-1 combines with J gene TRBJ2-7; TRBD1 is the table's D call and was not checked against the DNA. TRBV21-1 is described as a pseudogene. The CDR3 extends over 17 amino acids. Here the CDR3 DNA reads TGTGCCAGCAGCAAACAGTACGGACAGGAGAAAGACTACGAGCAGTACTTC. Translated, it gives CASSKQYGQEKDYEQYF.

The chain joins TRBV30 to TRBJ2-1; 7 positions match TRBD2. The germline V gene has CDR1 GTSNPN and CDR2 SVGIG (reference sequence). The trim removed 2 bases at V and 3 bases at J, leaving 4 bases unmatched. CDR3 size: 14 residues. The CDR3 nucleotides read TGTGCCTGGAGTAAGGGCGGGAGCTACAATGAGCAGTTCTTC. Protein: CAWSKGGSYNEQFF. The full variable domain, rest sourced from reference TRBV30 and TRBJ2-1, is SQTIHQWPATLVQPVGSPLSLECTVEGTSNPNLYWYRQAAGRGLQLLFYSVGIGQISSEVPQNLSASRPQDRQFILSSKKLLLSDSGFYLCAWSKGGSYNEQFFGPGTRLTVL.

The V gene is TRBV4-2, the J gene TRBJ1-3; 8 bases line up with TRBD1. The CDR3 contains 17 residues. The germline V gene encodes CDR1 LGHNA and CDR2 YNFKEQ. The trim removed 1 base at V and 0 bases at J, leaving 5 bases unmatched. In DNA, the CDR3 is TGTGCCAGCAGCCAAGCCACAGGGGGATTCTCTGGAAACACCATATATTTT. It is translated as CASSQATGGFSGNTIYF.

This clone was counted between two and nine times. The chain combines TRBV5-1 with TRBJ2-1, with D perhaps matching TRBD1 (6 bases). V was clipped by 1 base and J by 8 bases, with 10 bases between them. This CDR3 has 13 residues. Germline loops: CDR1 SGHRS, CDR2 YFSETQ. This CDR3 is CASSLTGPHEQFF. As DNA, the CDR3 is TGCGCCAGCAGCTTGACAGGGCCCCATGAGCAGTTCTTC. Drawing the rest from reference TRBV5-1 and TRBJ2-1, the complete variable domain is KAGVTQTPRYLIKTRGQQVTLSCSPISGHRSVSWYQQTPGQGLQFLFEYFSETQRNKGNFPGRFSGRQFSNSRSEMNVSTLELGDSALYLCASSLTGPHEQFFGPGTRLTVL.

The genes are TRBV11-3 and TRBJ1-2; no clear D. CDR1 SGHNT and CDR2 YENEEA come from the germline V gene. V dropped 5 bases and J dropped 3 bases, with 22 bases sitting between them. This CDR3 is 17 amino acids long. The chain's CDR3 is CASSPYVAAGRDYGYTF. CDR3 in DNA: TGTGCCAGCAGCCCTTACGTGGCGGCCGGGAGGGACTATGGCTACACCTTC.

The chain has TRBV7-8 and TRBJ2-1; 9 bases match TRBD2. In germline, CDR1 is SGHVS, CDR2 FQNEAQ. The CDR3 totals 18 residues. J was trimmed by 4 bases and V by 5 bases; bases with no gene match: 15. CDR3 sequence: CASSPLGIAGERYNEQFF. CDR3 nucleotides: TGTGCCAGCAGCCCCTTGGGAATAGCGGGGGAGAGATACAATGAGCAGTTCTTC.

The V gene is TRBV28, the J gene TRBJ2-1, with D maybe TRBD1 (7 bases). Germline values: CDR1 MDHEN, CDR2 SYDVKM. Trimming stripped 6 bases from V and 4 bases from J, with 16 bases between. This CDR3 spans 15 amino acids. The CDR3 DNA sequence: TGTGCCAGCAGCTCACCGACAGGGACTTACAATGAGCAGTTCTTC. It encodes CASSSPTGTYNEQFF.

This clone appeared a single time. This chain uses TRBV12-3 or TRBV12-4 with TRBJ1-3, with D possibly TRBD1 on 6 matching bases. The CDR3 has 13 residues. The V and J ends lost 5 bases and 5 bases respectively, with 10 bases between them. As DNA, the CDR3 is TGTGCCAGCAGTCCCGGACAGAGAAACACCATATATTTT. It specifies CASSPGQRNTIYF.

The gene calls are TRBV19 and TRBJ2-1; 11 bases align to TRBD2. From germline, CDR1 is LNHDA and CDR2 SQIVND (reference sequence). After removal of 5 bases from V and 8 bases from J, the junction contained 8 bases not matched to a gene. The CDR3 runs 15 residues. The CDR3 coding sequence is TGTGCCAGTAGTCTGGTGGCTAGCGGGAGGCATGAGCAGTTCTTC. It codes for CASSLVASGRHEQFF.

This clone was seen more than once but under ten times. Other DNA sequences in this specimen translate into the identical CDR3. The V gene is TRBV27, the J gene TRBJ2-2, with D possibly being TRBD1 (6 bases). Germline-derived CDR1 and CDR2 are MNHEY and SMNVEV (reference sequence). This CDR3 region has 15 residues. Trimming left V 2 bases short and J 2 bases short, with 9 bases between. The CDR3 coding sequence is TGTGCCAGCAGTTTAGGGACACTAAACACCGGGGAGCTGTTTTTT. This gives the protein CASSLGTLNTGELFF.

The chain combines TRBV5-4 with TRBJ2-7, with a possible D match to TRBD2 (6 bases). V lost 0 bases and J 3 bases, leaving 13 bases between the germline ends. Germline lookup yields CDR1 SGHNT and CDR2 YYREEE (reference sequence). The length of the CDR3 is 15 residues. In nucleotides, the CDR3 is TGTGCCAGCAGCTTGGAAGCAATCGGGGGCTACGAGCAGTACTTC. This sequence encodes CASSLEAIGGYEQYF.

V gene TRBV2 combines with J gene TRBJ2-1; 7 nucleotides align to TRBD2. This CDR3 has 15 residues. J was trimmed by 7 bases and V by 8 bases; bases with no gene match: 14. Germline V CDR1 and CDR2: SNHLY, FYNNEI. The CDR3 loop is CASQTWGGSINEQFF. In nucleotides, the CDR3 is TGTGCCAGCCAAACCTGGGGGGGGTCAATAAATGAGCAGTTCTTC. Combining the CDR3 with reference TRBV2 and TRBJ2-1 gives the whole variable domain EPEVTQTPSHQVTQMGQEVILRCVPISNHLYFYWYRQILGQKVEFLVSFYNNEISEKSEIFDDQFSVERPDGSNFTLKIRSTKLEDSAMYFCASQTWGGSINEQFFGPGTRLTVL.

This clone showed up just once. The chain employs TRBV29-1 and TRBJ2-5; TRBD2 is a possible D gene (6 bases). Trimming cost V 0 bases and J 5 bases, with 13 bases left between them. The CDR3 sequence is 14 residues long. The germline V gene encodes CDR1 SQVTM and CDR2 ANQGSEA. The CDR3 is CSVEDLPGRETQYF. The CDR3 DNA reads TGCAGCGTTGAAGATCTTCCAGGGAGGGAGACCCAGTACTTC.